Described below is a single T cell receptor beta chain sequence and its context. Per sample, reverse transcription was split into eight reactions. TCRdb derives one entry per CDR3 protein from the 5' RACE reads, leaving out DNA. The sample data list 150,000 to 200,000 distinct CDR3 sequences. The source of the sample is a study of monozygotic twins with inflammatory bowel disease. Per germline, CDR1 DFQATT and CDR2 SNEGSKA (reference sequence). This CDR3 region has 14 residues. The chain combines TRBV20-1 with TRBJ2-5; TCRdb names TRBD1, which stays unverified in the absence of DNA. Sequencing was carried out using blood. The sequence derives from a human donor with ulcerative colitis or Crohn's disease, or a healthy co-twin of an affected twin (not recorded which). The CDR3 loop is CSGPPAGQWETQYF.